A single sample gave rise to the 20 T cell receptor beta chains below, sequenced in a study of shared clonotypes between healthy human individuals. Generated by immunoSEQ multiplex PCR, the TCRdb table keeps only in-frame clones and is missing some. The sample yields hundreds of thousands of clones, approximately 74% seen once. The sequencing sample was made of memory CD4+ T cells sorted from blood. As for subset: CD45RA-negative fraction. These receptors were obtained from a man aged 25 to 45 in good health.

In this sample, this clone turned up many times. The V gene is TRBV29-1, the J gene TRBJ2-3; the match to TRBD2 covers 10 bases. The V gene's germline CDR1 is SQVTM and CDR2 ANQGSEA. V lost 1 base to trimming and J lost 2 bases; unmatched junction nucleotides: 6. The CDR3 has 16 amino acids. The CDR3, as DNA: TGCAGCGTTGAAGTAAGACTAGCGGGCCACACAGATACGCAGTATTTT. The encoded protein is CSVEVRLAGHTDTQYF.

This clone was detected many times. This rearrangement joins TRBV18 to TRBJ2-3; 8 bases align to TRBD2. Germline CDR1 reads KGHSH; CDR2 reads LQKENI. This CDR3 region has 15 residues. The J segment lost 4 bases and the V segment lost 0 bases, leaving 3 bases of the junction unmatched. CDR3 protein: CASSPPSGISDTQYF. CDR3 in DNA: TGTGCCAGCTCACCACCTAGCGGGATATCAGATACGCAGTATTTT.

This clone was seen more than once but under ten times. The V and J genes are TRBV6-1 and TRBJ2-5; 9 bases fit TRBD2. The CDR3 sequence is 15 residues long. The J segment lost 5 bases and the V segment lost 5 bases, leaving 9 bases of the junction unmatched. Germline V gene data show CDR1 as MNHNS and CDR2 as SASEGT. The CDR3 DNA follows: TGTGCCAGCAGTTTAAGCGGGGGGCCCCCCGAGACCCAGTACTTC. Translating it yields CASSLSGGPPETQYF.

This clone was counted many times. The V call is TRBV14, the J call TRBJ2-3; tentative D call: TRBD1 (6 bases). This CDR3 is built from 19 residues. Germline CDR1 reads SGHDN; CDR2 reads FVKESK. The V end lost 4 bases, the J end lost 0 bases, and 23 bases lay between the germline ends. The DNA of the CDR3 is TGTGCCAGCAGCCGGGGCAGGGGCCGCCGTATCACTAGCACAGATACGCAGTATTTT. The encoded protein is CASSRGRGRRITSTDTQYF.

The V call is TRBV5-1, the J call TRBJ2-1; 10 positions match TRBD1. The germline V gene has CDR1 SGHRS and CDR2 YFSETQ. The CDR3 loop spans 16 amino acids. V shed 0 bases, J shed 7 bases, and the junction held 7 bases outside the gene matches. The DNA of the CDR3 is TGCGCCAGCAGCTTGGAAGCGGGACAGGGGACTAATGAGCAGTTCTTC. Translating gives CASSLEAGQGTNEQFF.

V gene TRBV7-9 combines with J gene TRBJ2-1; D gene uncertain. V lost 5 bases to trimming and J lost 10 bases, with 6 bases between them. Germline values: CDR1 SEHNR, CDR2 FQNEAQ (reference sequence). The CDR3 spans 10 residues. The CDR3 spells CASSTIEQFF. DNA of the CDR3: TGTGCCAGCAGCACGATCGAGCAGTTCTTC.

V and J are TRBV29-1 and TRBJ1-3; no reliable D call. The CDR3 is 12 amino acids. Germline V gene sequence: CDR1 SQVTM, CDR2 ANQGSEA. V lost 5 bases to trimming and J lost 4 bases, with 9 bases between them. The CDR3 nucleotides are TGCAGCGTTATATTTGGAGGAAACACCATATATTTT. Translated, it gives CSVIFGGNTIYF.

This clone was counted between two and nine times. CDR3 amino acids: CASSLPGDRGEEDSGTRRNEQFF. Written as DNA, the CDR3 is TGTGCCAGCAGCCTACCTGGGGACAGGGGGGAGGAAGATAGCGGGACGCGTCGGAATGAGCAGTTCTTC. V and J are TRBV4-2 and TRBJ2-1; 11 bases match TRBD1. The CDR3 length is 23 residues. The junction had 30 bases not matched to a gene; V was cut back by 4 bases and J by 7 bases. CDR1 and CDR2 from the germline V gene are LGHNA and YNFKEQ.

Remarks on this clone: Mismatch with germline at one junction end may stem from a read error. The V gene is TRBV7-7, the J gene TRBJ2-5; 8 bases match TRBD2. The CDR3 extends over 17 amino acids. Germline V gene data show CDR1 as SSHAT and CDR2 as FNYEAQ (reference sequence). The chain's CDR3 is CASSPGAGAWGEETQYF. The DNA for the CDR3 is TGTGCTAGCAGCCCCGGAGCGGGAGCCTGGGGGGAAGAGACCCAGTACTTC.

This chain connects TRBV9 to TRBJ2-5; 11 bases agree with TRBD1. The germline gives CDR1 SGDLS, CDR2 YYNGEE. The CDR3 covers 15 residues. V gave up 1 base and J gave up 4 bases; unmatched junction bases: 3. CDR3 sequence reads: CASSVRGTGGETQYF. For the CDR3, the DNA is TGTGCCAGCAGCGTACGTGGGACAGGGGGAGAGACCCAGTACTTC.

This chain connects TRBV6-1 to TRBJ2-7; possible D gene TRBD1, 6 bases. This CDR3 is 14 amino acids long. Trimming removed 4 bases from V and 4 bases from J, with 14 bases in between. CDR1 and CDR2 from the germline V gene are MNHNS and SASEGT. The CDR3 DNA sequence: TGTGCCAGCAGTGTAGGGCAGGGGAGATACGAGCAGTACTTC. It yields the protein CASSVGQGRYEQYF.

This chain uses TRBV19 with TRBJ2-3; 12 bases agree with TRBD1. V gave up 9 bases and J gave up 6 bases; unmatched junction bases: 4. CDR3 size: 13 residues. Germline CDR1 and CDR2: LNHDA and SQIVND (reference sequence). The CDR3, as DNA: TGTGCCAGCGGGACAGGGGGCAGGGATACGCAGTATTTT. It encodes CASGTGGRDTQYF.

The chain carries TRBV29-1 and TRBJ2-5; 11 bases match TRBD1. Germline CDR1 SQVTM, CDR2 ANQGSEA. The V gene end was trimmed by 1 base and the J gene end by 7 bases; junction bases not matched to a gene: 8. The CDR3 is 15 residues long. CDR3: CSVEGGQGAYGTQYF. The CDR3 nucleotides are TGCAGCGTTGAAGGTGGACAGGGGGCTTATGGGACCCAGTACTTC.

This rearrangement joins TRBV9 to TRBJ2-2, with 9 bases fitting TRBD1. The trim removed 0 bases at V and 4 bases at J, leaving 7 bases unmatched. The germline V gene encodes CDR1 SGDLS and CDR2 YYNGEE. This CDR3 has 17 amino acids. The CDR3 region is CASSVGVLGQGTGELFF. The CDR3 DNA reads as TGTGCCAGCAGCGTAGGGGTTTTGGGACAGGGCACCGGGGAGCTGTTTTTT.

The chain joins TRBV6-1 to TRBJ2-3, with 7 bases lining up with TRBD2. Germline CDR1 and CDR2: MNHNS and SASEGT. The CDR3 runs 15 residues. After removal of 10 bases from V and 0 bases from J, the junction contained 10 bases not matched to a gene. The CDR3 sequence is CAIDYSGSSTDTQYF. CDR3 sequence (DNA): TGTGCCATCGACTATAGCGGGTCGAGCACAGATACGCAGTATTTT.

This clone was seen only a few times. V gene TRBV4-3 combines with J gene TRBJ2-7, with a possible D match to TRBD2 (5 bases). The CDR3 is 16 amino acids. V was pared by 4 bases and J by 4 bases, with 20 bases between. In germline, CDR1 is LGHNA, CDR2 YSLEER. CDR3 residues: CASSRPLAGDTYEQYF. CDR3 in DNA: TGCGCCAGCAGCCGACCCCTGGCGGGTGACACATACGAGCAGTACTTC.

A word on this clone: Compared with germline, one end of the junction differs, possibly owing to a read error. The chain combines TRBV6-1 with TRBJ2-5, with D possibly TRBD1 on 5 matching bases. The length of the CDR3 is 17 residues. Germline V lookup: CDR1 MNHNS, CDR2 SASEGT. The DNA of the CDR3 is TGTGCCAGCAGTGAAGCGCCGAAAGGGGCGATCCAAGGGACCCAGTACTTC. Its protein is CASSEAPKGAIQGTQYF.

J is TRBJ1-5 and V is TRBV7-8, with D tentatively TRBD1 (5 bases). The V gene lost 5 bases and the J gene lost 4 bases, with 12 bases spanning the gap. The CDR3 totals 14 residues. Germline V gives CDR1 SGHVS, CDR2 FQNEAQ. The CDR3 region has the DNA TGTGCCAGCAGCCCCTCAGGGTGGAATCAGCCCCAGCATTTT. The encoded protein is CASSPSGWNQPQHF.

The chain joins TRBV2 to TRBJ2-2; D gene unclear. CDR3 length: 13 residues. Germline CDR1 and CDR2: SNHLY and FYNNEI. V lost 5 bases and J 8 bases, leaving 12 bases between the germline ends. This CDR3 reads CASSREIGGELFF. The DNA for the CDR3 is TGTGCCAGCAGTCGCGAAATTGGGGGGGAGCTGTTTTTT.

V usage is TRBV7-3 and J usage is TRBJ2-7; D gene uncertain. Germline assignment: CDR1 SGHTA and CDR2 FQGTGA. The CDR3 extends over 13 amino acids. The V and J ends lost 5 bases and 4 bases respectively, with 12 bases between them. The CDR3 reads CASSHNQGYEQYF. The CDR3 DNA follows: TGTGCCAGCAGCCATAACCAAGGATACGAGCAGTACTTC.